The 27 T cell receptor beta chains given below trace back to one sample, sequenced in a study of blood T cell repertoires in COVID-19. The method was immunoSEQ multiplex PCR; TCRdb's version includes in-frame clones alone and lacks a portion of them. The sample lists around 180,000 clones, 60% to 85% occurring once. The source material was peripheral blood. Receptors originate from a man aged 55 to 69 with active or convalescent COVID-19.

The rearrangement links TRBV10-3 to TRBJ1-2; weak D call: TRBD1 (5 bases). The germline V gene encodes CDR1 ENHRY and CDR2 SYGVKD. This CDR3 comprises 12 residues. Trimming left V 6 bases short and J 1 base short, with 6 bases between. CDR3 nucleotide sequence: TGTGCCATCAGAGGGGATAACTATGGCTACACCTTC. This translates into CAIRGDNYGYTF.

The table lists this clone with a few counts. The chain employs TRBV7-8 and TRBJ1-6; possible D gene TRBD1, 5 bases. The V end lost 5 bases, the J end lost 13 bases, and 18 bases lay between the germline ends. In germline, CDR1 is SGHVS, CDR2 FQNEAQ. There are 14 residues in the CDR3. The CDR3 DNA sequence: TGTGCCAGCAGCCCTAACAGGTCCGCGGGGCCCCTCCACTTT. Amino acids: CASSPNRSAGPLHF.

The chain is built from TRBV6-5 and TRBJ1-2; 10 bases are shared with TRBD1. Trimming removed 7 bases from V and 7 bases from J; junction bases left unmatched: 9. CDR3 length: 14 amino acids. Germline-derived CDR1 and CDR2 are MNHEY and SVGAGI. CDR3 protein: CASMRATGGIGYTF. The DNA for the CDR3 is TGTGCCAGCATGAGGGCGACAGGGGGCATTGGCTACACCTTC.

This chain links TRBV20-1 with TRBJ2-1, with TRBD2 as a possible D gene (5 bases). The V gene's germline CDR1 is DFQATT and CDR2 SNEGSKA (reference sequence). CDR3 size: 11 residues. The V gene lost 1 base and the J gene lost 12 bases, with 10 bases spanning the gap. The DNA of the CDR3 is TGCAGTGCTAGAGGGGAGTTGGTGCAGTTCTTC. It encodes CSARGELVQFF.

This clone was seen a few times. The chain carries TRBV5-1 and TRBJ2-3; TRBD2 is a possible D gene (5 bases). Germline-derived CDR1 and CDR2 are SGHRS and YFSETQ. The V end was cut by 7 bases, the J end by 6 bases, with 12 bases between. The CDR3 extends over 12 amino acids. CDR3 sequence reads: CASAEQRDTQYF. The DNA for the CDR3 is TGCGCCAGCGCCGAGCAGCGGGATACGCAGTATTTT. The full variable domain, completed using reference TRBV5-1 and TRBJ2-3, is KAGVTQTPRYLIKTRGQQVTLSCSPISGHRSVSWYQQTPGQGLQFLFEYFSETQRNKGNFPGRFSGRQFSNSRSEMNVSTLELGDSALYLCASAEQRDTQYFGPGTRLTVL.

Only a few counts were recorded for this clone. CDR3 nucleotides: TGTGCCAGCAGCGTATCAGAGGGGGCGATGGAGACCCAGTACTTC. The encoded protein is CASSVSEGAMETQYF. This chain connects TRBV9 to TRBJ2-5; TRBD1 aligns across 7 bases. Germline CDR1 and CDR2: SGDLS and YYNGEE. The CDR3 extends over 15 amino acids. The ends lost 1 base at V and 5 bases at J; junction bases unmatched: 8. Filled out from reference TRBV9 and TRBJ2-5, the complete variable domain reads DSGVTQTPKHLITATGQRVTLRCSPRSGDLSVYWYQQSLDQGLQFLIQYYNGEERAKGNILERFSAQQFPDLHSELNLSSLELGDSALYFCASSVSEGAMETQYFGPGTRLLVL.

The chain joins TRBV28 to TRBJ2-1, with 7 nucleotides matching TRBD2. CDR1 MDHEN and CDR2 SYDVKM come from the germline V gene. The CDR3 is 15 amino acids. With 5 bases clipped from V and 2 bases from J, the junction kept 6 bases outside the gene matches. In nucleotides, the CDR3 is TGTGCCAGCAGTCTCCTAGCGGACGCCTACAATGAGCAGTTCTTC. This encodes CASSLLADAYNEQFF.

V usage is TRBV30 and J usage is TRBJ1-1; no reliable D call. The CDR3 is 13 residues long. Germline loops: CDR1 GTSNPN, CDR2 SVGIG (reference sequence). V lost 3 bases and J lost 4, with 12 bases in between. The CDR3 loop reads CAWSVNRGTEAFF. The CDR3 DNA follows: TGTGCCTGGAGCGTAAACCGGGGCACTGAAGCTTTCTTT. Using reference TRBV30 and TRBJ1-1 for the parts outside the CDR3, the full variable domain is SQTIHQWPATLVQPVGSPLSLECTVEGTSNPNLYWYRQAAGRGLQLLFYSVGIGQISSEVPQNLSASRPQDRQFILSSKKLLLSDSGFYLCAWSVNRGTEAFFGQGTRLTVV.

This chain uses TRBV13 with TRBJ2-1; D perhaps matches TRBD2 (6 bases). The CDR3 contains 15 residues. V lost 7 bases, J lost 8 bases, and 21 bases lay in between. Germline V lookup: CDR1 PRHDT, CDR2 FYEKMQ (reference sequence). The CDR3 region is CASKTRREWSDEQFF. The CDR3 nucleotides read TGTGCCAGCAAGACCCGCCGGGAGTGGTCCGATGAGCAGTTCTTC.

The chain carries TRBV7-2 and TRBJ1-2; no clear D gene. The germline gives CDR1 SGHTA, CDR2 FQGNSA. The CDR3 contains 14 residues. The germline V and J ends were trimmed by 3 bases and 1 base, with 9 bases remaining between them. The CDR3 here is CASSLLEINYGYTF. CDR3 in DNA: TGTGCCAGCAGCTTGTTGGAGATTAACTATGGCTACACCTTC.

The chain recombines TRBV28 with TRBJ2-1, with 7 bases matching TRBD2. The CDR3 is 13 amino acids. Germline V gene lookup returns CDR1 MDHEN and CDR2 SYDVKM. Unmatched junction bases numbered 4, after V lost 2 bases and J lost 9 bases. CDR3 loop: CASSLVGRGEQFF. DNA of the CDR3: TGTGCCAGCAGTTTAGTAGGGAGGGGTGAGCAGTTCTTC. The full variable domain, rest sourced from reference TRBV28 and TRBJ2-1, is DVKVTQSSRYLVKRTGEKVFLECVQDMDHENMFWYRQDPGLGLRLIYFSYDVKMKEKGDIPEGYSVSREKKERFSLILESASTNQTSMYLCASSLVGRGEQFFGPGTRLTVL.

The V gene is TRBV6-4, the J gene TRBJ1-6; D ambiguous. Looked up from germline, CDR1 is MRHNA and CDR2 is SNTAGT. The CDR3 length is 15 residues. The V end was cut by 4 bases, the J end by 7 bases, with 14 bases between. The CDR3 coding sequence is TGTGCCAGCAGTGCCGCATTTAGCCCCAATTCACCCCTCCACTTT. Translating it yields CASSAAFSPNSPLHF.

V gene TRBV3-1 (or the pseudogene TRBV3-2) combines with J gene TRBJ1-2; weak D call: TRBD1 (6 bases). V was cut by 0 bases and J by 7 bases, with 15 bases left in between. The germline V gene encodes CDR1 LGHDT and CDR2 YNNKEL (reference sequence). The CDR3 sequence is 15 residues long. The CDR3 here is CASSQDLGDISGYTF. CDR3 bases: TGTGCCAGCAGCCAAGATCTCGGGGACATCAGTGGCTACACCTTC.

This clone was observed at least ten times. This chain joins TRBV30 and TRBJ1-2; TRBD1 is a possible D gene (5 bases). Trimming left V 3 bases short and J 8 bases short, with 28 bases between. This CDR3 is built from 17 residues. CDR1 GTSNPN and CDR2 SVGIG come from the germline V gene (reference sequence). The CDR3 here is CAWRPSTGEAGLEGYTF. CDR3 bases: TGTGCCTGGAGGCCATCGACCGGGGAGGCAGGGTTGGAGGGCTACACCTTC. Combining the CDR3 with reference TRBV30 and TRBJ1-2 gives the whole variable domain SQTIHQWPATLVQPVGSPLSLECTVEGTSNPNLYWYRQAAGRGLQLLFYSVGIGQISSEVPQNLSASRPQDRQFILSSKKLLLSDSGFYLCAWRPSTGEAGLEGYTFGSGTRLTVV.

The chain couples TRBV24-1 to TRBJ1-2; 7 bases map to TRBD1. Trimming cost V 4 bases and J 5 bases; bases outside gene matches: 3. Per the germline V gene, CDR1 is KGHDR and CDR2 is SFDVKD. The CDR3 has 13 residues. The DNA for the CDR3 is TGTGCCACCAGTGACACGGGACAGTATGGCTACACCTTC. Translating gives CATSDTGQYGYTF.

The chain couples TRBV11-3 to TRBJ2-1; perhaps TRBD2 as D (6 bases). This CDR3 region has 17 residues. Trimming shortened V by 5 bases and J by 6 bases, and 23 bases separated the two germline ends. The germline V gene has CDR1 SGHNT and CDR2 YENEEA. This CDR3 reads CASSRCFWGESCNEQFF. CDR3 nucleotides: TGTGCCAGCAGCCGTTGCTTTTGGGGGGAGTCTTGCAATGAGCAGTTCTTC.

The chain joins TRBV30 to TRBJ1-1; D is undetermined. Germline V gene sequence: CDR1 GTSNPN, CDR2 SVGIG (reference sequence). Trimming removed 1 base from V and 1 base from J, with 7 bases in between. The CDR3 length is 13 residues. The CDR3 nucleotides read TGTGCCTGGAGTGAACAGTCGAACACTGAAGCTTTCTTT. Encoded protein: CAWSEQSNTEAFF. The whole variable domain, filled in from reference TRBV30 and TRBJ1-1, reads SQTIHQWPATLVQPVGSPLSLECTVEGTSNPNLYWYRQAAGRGLQLLFYSVGIGQISSEVPQNLSASRPQDRQFILSSKKLLLSDSGFYLCAWSEQSNTEAFFGQGTRLTVV.

The V gene is TRBV6-5, the J gene TRBJ1-2, with 7 bases aligning to TRBD1. The CDR3 consists of 14 residues. CDR1 MNHEY and CDR2 SVGAGI come from the germline V gene. Unmatched junction bases numbered 7, after V lost 6 bases and J lost 3 bases. This CDR3 reads CASRTGPGDYGYTF. The CDR3 DNA reads as TGTGCCAGCAGGACAGGGCCGGGAGACTATGGCTACACCTTC.

The J gene is TRBJ2-1, the V gene TRBV5-4, with D unclear. Per germline, CDR1 SGHNT and CDR2 YYREEE (reference sequence). The CDR3 sequence is 15 residues long. V was cut by 3 bases and J by 5 bases, with 15 bases left in between. CDR3 DNA: TGTGCCAGCAGCTCTCCTAGAAGTCCAAACAATGAGCAGTTCTTC. It yields the protein CASSSPRSPNNEQFF.

This chain joins TRBV7-9 and TRBJ1-1; 10 bases are shared with TRBD1. This CDR3 region has 18 residues. Germline CDR1 is SEHNR and CDR2 is FQNEAQ (reference sequence). Losses at the gene ends were 2 bases for V and 0 bases for J; bases not matched to a gene: 9. The CDR3 nucleotides read TGTGCCAGCAGCTTAACTGGACAGGGGGGCTTAATGAACACTGAAGCTTTCTTT. It encodes CASSLTGQGGLMNTEAFF.

V usage is TRBV11-2 and J usage is TRBJ1-1; no definite D call. The CDR3 loop spans 13 amino acids. Germline V lookup: CDR1 SGHAT, CDR2 FQNNGV. With 3 bases removed from V and 0 bases from J, the gap between germline ends came to 5 bases. CDR3 protein: CASSLRLNTEAFF. The CDR3 DNA reads as TGTGCCAGCAGCTTGCGGCTGAACACTGAAGCTTTCTTT.

The genes are TRBV18 and TRBJ2-2; possibly TRBD1 for D (6 bases). Looked up from germline, CDR1 is KGHSH and CDR2 is LQKENI. There are 12 residues in the CDR3. V dropped 3 bases and J dropped 9 bases, with 8 bases sitting between them. The chain's CDR3 is CASSPQGWELFF. The CDR3 DNA is TGTGCCAGCTCACCCCAGGGGTGGGAGCTGTTTTTT.

The V and J genes are TRBV14 and TRBJ2-2; D is unclear. This CDR3 contains 14 residues. Germline assignment: CDR1 SGHDN and CDR2 FVKESK. The V end was cut by 3 bases, the J end by 3 bases, with 8 bases between. CDR3 loop: CASSHFADTGELFF. Written as DNA, the CDR3 is TGTGCCAGCAGCCACTTTGCGGACACCGGGGAGCTGTTTTTT.

The chain has TRBV14 and TRBJ2-1; no definite D call. Germline V gene data show CDR1 as SGHDN and CDR2 as FVKESK. Trimming cost V 0 bases and J 4 bases, with 10 bases left between them. The CDR3 runs to 15 residues. CDR3 loop: CASSQDERIYNEQFF. The CDR3 region has the DNA TGTGCCAGCAGCCAAGATGAGAGGATATACAATGAGCAGTTCTTC.

The CDR3 is CASSRGGQTYEQYF. CDR3 nucleotides: TGTGCCAGCAGCCGGGGAGGGCAGACCTACGAGCAGTACTTC. The rearrangement links TRBV6-5 to TRBJ2-7, with 7 positions matching TRBD2. V lost 6 bases, J lost 2 bases, and 7 bases stayed unmatched. Germline CDR1 reads MNHEY; CDR2 reads SVGAGI. This CDR3 has 14 amino acids.

The chain carries TRBV15 and TRBJ1-2; maybe TRBD1 (6 bases). The CDR3 spans 13 residues. V shed 6 bases and J shed 2 bases, with 10 bases lying between them. Germline CDR1 is LNHNV and CDR2 is YYDKDF (reference sequence). DNA for the CDR3: TGTGCCACCAGTGCGGGGGCGAACTATGGCTACACCTTC. This gives the protein CATSAGANYGYTF. The full variable domain, completed using reference TRBV15 and TRBJ1-2, is DAMVIQNPRYQVTQFGKPVTLSCSQTLNHNVMYWYQQKSSQAPKLLFHYYDKDFNNEADTPDNFQSRRPNTSFCFLDIRSPGLGDTAMYLCATSAGANYGYTFGSGTRLTVV.

This chain links TRBV7-9 with TRBJ1-4, with D possibly TRBD1 on 5 matching bases. The V gene lost 7 bases and the J gene lost 8 bases, with 17 bases spanning the gap. This CDR3 spans 14 amino acids. Germline V gene sequence: CDR1 SEHNR, CDR2 FQNEAQ (reference sequence). The chain's CDR3 is CASTSMGGVEKLFF. The CDR3, as DNA: TGTGCCAGCACCTCAATGGGGGGTGTCGAAAAACTGTTTTTT.